The entry below describes one T cell receptor (beta chain). Its specificity is unknown. The data stem from a study of OX40 agonist ivuxolimab in advanced cancers. At the level of the study: The mean age was roughly 60 years, ranging from 23 to 79, with more than 70% of participants male. Three dose-escalation patients had partial responses: one with hepatocellular carcinoma and two with cutaneous melanoma. Study-wide results and limits: More expanded clones were found, on average, in CD8+ than in CD4+ T cells.

Profiling relied on immunoSEQ multiplex PCR, and the TCRdb table lists in-frame clones only, not all of them. The sample lists about 58,000 clones; 88% were seen once. Germline loops: CDR1 GTSNPN, CDR2 SVGIG (reference sequence). Unmatched junction bases numbered 9, after V lost 2 bases and J lost 7 bases. This CDR3 region has 15 residues. The source was CD4+ or CD8+ T cells sorted from blood, collected in a trial of the OX40 agonist ivuxolimab. The V gene is TRBV30, the J gene TRBJ1-5; 9 nucleotides agree with TRBD1. The sequence was obtained from an adult with an advanced solid tumor such as melanoma, head and neck, liver or kidney cancer. DNA of the CDR3: TGTGCCTGGAGTCCTCCGGGACAGGGTCACCAGCCCCAGCATTTT. Amino acid sequence: CAWSPPGQGHQPQHF.